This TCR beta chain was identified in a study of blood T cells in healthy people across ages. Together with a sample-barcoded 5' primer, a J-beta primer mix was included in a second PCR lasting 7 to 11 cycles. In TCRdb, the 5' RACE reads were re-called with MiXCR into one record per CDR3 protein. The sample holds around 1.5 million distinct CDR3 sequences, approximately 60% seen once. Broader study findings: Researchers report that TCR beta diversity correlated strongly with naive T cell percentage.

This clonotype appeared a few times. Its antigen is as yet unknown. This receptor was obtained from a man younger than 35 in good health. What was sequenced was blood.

The chain's CDR3 is CATSGTGGDTGELFF. CDR3 DNA: TGTGCCACCAGTGGGACAGGGGGCGACACCGGGGAGCTGTTTTTT. V and J are TRBV24-1 and TRBJ2-2; 11 bases are a match to TRBD1. The germline gives CDR1 KGHDR, CDR2 SFDVKD. The V segment lost 5 bases and the J segment 3 bases; nucleotides outside the gene matches: 1. The CDR3 is 15 amino acids.